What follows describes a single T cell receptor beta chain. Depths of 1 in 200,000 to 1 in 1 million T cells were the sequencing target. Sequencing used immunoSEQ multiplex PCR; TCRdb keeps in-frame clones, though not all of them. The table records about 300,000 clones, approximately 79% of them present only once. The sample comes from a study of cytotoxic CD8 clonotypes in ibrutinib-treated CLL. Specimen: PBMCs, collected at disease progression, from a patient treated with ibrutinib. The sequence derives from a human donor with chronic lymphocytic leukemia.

The CDR3 spells CASSLEAGGSWDEQFF. In DNA, the CDR3 is TGTGCCAGCAGCTTAGAAGCGGGGGGTAGTTGGGATGAGCAGTTCTTC. The V gene is TRBV7-9, the J gene TRBJ2-1, with 9 bases lining up with TRBD2. CDR3 length equals 16 residues. J was trimmed by 8 bases and V by 1 base; bases with no gene match: 9. Germline V gives CDR1 SEHNR, CDR2 FQNEAQ (reference sequence).